The source of this T cell receptor (beta chain) is a study of regulatory T cells in long-lasting Graves disease. About the research overall: New Graves' disease cases had less than 3 months of antithyroid drugs.

Germline values: CDR1 LNHDA, CDR2 SQIVND (reference sequence). This CDR3 region has 13 residues. CDR3-region Arm-PCR and iRepertoire HTBI primers produced the TCR beta libraries. TCRdb reprocessed the multiplex PCR reads with MiXCR, giving one entry per CDR3 protein. The sample holds around 420,000 distinct CDR3 sequences, roughly 15% seen once. Time point meaning: newly diagnosed GD, antithyroid drugs for less than 3 months. The TCR library was prepared using RNA isolated from PBMCs. As concerns this clonotype: Its specificity is unknown. This may arise from a read error, as a much more abundant clone is one base away.

Study-level results: Tissue studied was limited to peripheral blood, excluding thyroid tissue.

The chain employs TRBV19 and TRBJ1-1, with TRBD1 identical over 11 bases. Sequencing was performed on peripheral blood mononuclear cells (PBMCs), taken at new diagnosis, from a patient treated with antithyroid drugs. The clonotype originates from a female donor with Graves disease. CDR3 in amino acids: CASGQGARTEASF. The DNA for the CDR3 is TGTGCCAGTGGACAGGGGGCCCGCACTGAAGCTTCCTTT.